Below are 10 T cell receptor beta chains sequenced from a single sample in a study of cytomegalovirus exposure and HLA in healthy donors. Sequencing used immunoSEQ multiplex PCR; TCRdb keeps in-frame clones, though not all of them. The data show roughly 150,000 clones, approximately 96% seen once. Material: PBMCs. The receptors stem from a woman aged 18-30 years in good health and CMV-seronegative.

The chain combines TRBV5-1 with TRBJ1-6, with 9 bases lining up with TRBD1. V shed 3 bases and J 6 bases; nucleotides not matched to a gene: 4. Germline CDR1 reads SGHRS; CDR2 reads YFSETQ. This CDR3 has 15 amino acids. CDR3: CASSSGTGSNSPLHF. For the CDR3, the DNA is TGCGCCAGCAGCTCGGGGACAGGGAGTAATTCACCCCTCCACTTT.

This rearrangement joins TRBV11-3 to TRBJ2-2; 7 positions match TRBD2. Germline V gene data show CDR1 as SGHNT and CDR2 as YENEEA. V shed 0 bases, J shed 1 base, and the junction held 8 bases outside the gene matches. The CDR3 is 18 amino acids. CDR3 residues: CASSLDSLLAENTGELFF. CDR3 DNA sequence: TGTGCCAGCAGCTTAGATTCCTTGCTAGCGGAGAACACCGGGGAGCTGTTTTTT.

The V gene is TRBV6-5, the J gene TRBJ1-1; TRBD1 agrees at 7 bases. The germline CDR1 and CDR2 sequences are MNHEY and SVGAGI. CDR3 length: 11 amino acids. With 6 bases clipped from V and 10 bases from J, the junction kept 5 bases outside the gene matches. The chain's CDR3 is CASSQQGRAFF. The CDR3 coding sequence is TGTGCCAGCAGCCAACAGGGGAGAGCTTTCTTT.

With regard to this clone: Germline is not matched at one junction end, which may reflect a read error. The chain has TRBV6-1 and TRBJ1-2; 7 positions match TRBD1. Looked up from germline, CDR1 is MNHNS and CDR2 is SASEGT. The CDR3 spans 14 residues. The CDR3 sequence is CASSEGYRGQGYTF. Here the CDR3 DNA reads TGTGCCAGCAGCGAAGGGTACAGGGGCCAGGGCTACACCTTC.

The chain's CDR3 is CSVNTDREAFF. The CDR3 region has the DNA TGCAGCGTTAATACCGACAGGGAAGCTTTCTTT. The chain is built from TRBV29-1 and TRBJ1-1; possibly TRBD1 for D (6 bases). V lost 5 bases and J lost 8, with 12 bases in between. The CDR3 contains 11 residues. Per germline, CDR1 SQVTM and CDR2 ANQGSEA.

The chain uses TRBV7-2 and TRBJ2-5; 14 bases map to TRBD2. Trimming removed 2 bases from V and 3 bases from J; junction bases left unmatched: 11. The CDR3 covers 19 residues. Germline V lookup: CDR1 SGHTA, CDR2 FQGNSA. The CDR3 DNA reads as TGTGCCAGCAGCTTAAGGATGACTAGCGGGGGGGGATTCAAAGAGACCCAGTACTTC. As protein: CASSLRMTSGGGFKETQYF.

The CDR3 spells CASSEAGTGNTEAFF. DNA of the CDR3: TGTGCCAGCAGCGAGGCCGGGACAGGGAACACTGAAGCTTTCTTT. This sequence joins TRBV9 and TRBJ1-1; 8 bases align to TRBD1. Germline loops: CDR1 SGDLS, CDR2 YYNGEE. CDR3 length: 15 residues. Germline trimming cut 3 bases from V and 1 base from J; bases unmatched to any gene: 5. The full variable domain, in which reference TRBV9 and TRBJ1-1 provide the parts outside the CDR3, is DSGVTQTPKHLITATGQRVTLRCSPRSGDLSVYWYQQSLDQGLQFLIQYYNGEERAKGNILERFSAQQFPDLHSELNLSSLELGDSALYFCASSEAGTGNTEAFFGQGTRLTVV.

In DNA form, the CDR3 reads TGTGCCAGCAGCCAAGAAGGACAGGGGGCTCATTCACCCCTCCACTTT. Its protein product is CASSQEGQGAHSPLHF. The chain joins TRBV14 to TRBJ1-6, with 11 bases lining up with TRBD1. The CDR3 has 16 residues. Per germline, CDR1 SGHDN and CDR2 FVKESK. V gave up 0 bases and J gave up 8 bases; unmatched junction bases: 3.

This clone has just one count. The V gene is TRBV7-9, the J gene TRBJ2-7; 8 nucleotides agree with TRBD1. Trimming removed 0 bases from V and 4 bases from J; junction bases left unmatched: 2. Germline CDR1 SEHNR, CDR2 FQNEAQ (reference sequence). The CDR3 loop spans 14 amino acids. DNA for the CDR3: TGTGCCAGCAGCTTAGCGACAGGGGTGTACGAGCAGTACTTC. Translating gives CASSLATGVYEQYF.

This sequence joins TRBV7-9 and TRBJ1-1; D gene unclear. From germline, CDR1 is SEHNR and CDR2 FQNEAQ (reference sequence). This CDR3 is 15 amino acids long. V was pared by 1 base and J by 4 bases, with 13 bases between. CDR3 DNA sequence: TGTGCCAGCAGCTTAGGAGAGGTCCCGGGCACTGAAGCTTTCTTT. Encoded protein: CASSLGEVPGTEAFF.